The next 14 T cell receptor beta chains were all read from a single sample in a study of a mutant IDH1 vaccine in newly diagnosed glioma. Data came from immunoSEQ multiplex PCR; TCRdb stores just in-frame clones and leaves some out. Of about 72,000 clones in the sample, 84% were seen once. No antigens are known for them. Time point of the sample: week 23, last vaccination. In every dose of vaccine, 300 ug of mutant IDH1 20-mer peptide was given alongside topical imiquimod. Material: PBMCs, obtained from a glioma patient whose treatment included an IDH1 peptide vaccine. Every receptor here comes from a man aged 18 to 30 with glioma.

The DNA of the CDR3 is TGTGCCAGCTCGCAGACAGGGGAGATCTCCTACGAGCAGTACTTC. Amino acid sequence: CASSQTGEISYEQYF. This sequence joins TRBV6-6 and TRBJ2-7; TRBD1 matches at 8 bases. The CDR3 is 15 amino acids. Germline CDR1 reads MNHNY; CDR2 reads SVGAGI (reference sequence). Germline trimming cut 8 bases from V and 0 bases from J; bases unmatched to any gene: 9.

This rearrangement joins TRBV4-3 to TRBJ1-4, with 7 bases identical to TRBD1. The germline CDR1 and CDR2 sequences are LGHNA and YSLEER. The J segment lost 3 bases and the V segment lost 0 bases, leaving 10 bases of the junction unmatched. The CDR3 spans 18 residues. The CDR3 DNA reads TGCGCCAGCAGCCAAGATAGGATGAGGGGGCTAGCTAATGAAAAACTGTTTTTT. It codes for CASSQDRMRGLANEKLFF.

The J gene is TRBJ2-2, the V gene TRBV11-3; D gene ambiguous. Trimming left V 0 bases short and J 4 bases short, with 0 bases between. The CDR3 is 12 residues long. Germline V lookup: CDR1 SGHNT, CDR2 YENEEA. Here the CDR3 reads CASSLDTGELFF. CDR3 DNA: TGTGCCAGCAGCTTAGACACCGGGGAGCTGTTTTTT.

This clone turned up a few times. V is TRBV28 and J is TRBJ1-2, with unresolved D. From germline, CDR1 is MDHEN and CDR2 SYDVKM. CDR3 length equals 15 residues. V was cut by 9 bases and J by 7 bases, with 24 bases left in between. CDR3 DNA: TGTGCCAGTCTCCCTTCCCGTCTGGAACGGGGTGGCTACACCTTC. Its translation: CASLPSRLERGGYTF.

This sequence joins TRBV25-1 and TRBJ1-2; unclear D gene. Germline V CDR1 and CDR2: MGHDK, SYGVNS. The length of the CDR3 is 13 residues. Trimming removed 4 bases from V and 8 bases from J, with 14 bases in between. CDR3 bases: TGTGCCAGCAGTGCCGGGAGTCCCCCCGGCTACACCTTC. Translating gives CASSAGSPPGYTF.

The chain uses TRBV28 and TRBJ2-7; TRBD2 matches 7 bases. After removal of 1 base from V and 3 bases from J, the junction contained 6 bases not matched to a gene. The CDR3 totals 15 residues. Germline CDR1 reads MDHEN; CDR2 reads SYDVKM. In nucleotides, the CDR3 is TGTGCCAGCAGTTTATATGCGGGAGCGATCTACGAGCAGTACTTC. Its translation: CASSLYAGAIYEQYF.

The CDR3 DNA sequence: TGTGCCAGCAGCTCCTGGACGTCCACCGGGGAGCTGTTTTTT. Protein: CASSSWTSTGELFF. V gene TRBV7-8 combines with J gene TRBJ2-2; D not resolved. V was cut by 4 bases and J by 4 bases, with 10 bases left in between. CDR3 length: 14 residues. CDR1 is SGHVS, CDR2 FQNEAQ, per germline.

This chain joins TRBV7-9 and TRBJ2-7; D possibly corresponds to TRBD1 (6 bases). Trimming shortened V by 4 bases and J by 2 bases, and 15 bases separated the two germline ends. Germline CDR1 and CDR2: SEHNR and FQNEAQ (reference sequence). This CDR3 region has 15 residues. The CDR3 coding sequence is TGTGCCAGCAGCTCCTTACAGGGTTCCACCTACGAGCAGTACTTC. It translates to CASSSLQGSTYEQYF.

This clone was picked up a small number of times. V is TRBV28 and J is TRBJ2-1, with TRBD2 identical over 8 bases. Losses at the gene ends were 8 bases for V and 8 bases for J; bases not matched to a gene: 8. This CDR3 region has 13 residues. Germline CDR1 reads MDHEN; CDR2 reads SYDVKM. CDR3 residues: CASSTGRADEQFF. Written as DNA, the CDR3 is TGTGCCAGCTCAACCGGGAGGGCCGATGAGCAGTTCTTC. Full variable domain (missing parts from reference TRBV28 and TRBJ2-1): DVKVTQSSRYLVKRTGEKVFLECVQDMDHENMFWYRQDPGLGLRLIYFSYDVKMKEKGDIPEGYSVSREKKERFSLILESASTNQTSMYLCASSTGRADEQFFGPGTRLTVL.

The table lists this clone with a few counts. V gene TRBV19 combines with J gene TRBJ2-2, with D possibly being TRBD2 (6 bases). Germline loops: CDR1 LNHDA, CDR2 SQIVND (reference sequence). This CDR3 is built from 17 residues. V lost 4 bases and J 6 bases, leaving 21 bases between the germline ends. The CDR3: CASSREVRRFTSGELFF. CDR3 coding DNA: TGTGCCAGTAGTAGGGAGGTCCGCAGGTTCACATCCGGGGAGCTGTTTTTT. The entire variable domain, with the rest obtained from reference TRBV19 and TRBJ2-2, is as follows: DGGITQSPKYLFRKEGQNVTLSCEQNLNHDAMYWYRQDPGQGLRLIYYSQIVNDFQKGDIAEGYSVSREKKESFPLTVTSAQKNPTAFYLCASSREVRRFTSGELFFGEGSRLTVL.

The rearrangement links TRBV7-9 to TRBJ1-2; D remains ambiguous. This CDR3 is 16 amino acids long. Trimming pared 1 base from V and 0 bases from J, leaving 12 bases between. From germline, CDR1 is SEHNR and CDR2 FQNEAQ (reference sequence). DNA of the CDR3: TGTGCCAGCAGCTTAGGGGTGGGAACGGCTAACTATGGCTACACCTTC. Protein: CASSLGVGTANYGYTF.

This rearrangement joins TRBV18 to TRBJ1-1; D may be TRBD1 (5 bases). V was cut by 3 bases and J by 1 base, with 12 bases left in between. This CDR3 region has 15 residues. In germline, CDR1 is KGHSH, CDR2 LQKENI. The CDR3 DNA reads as TGTGCCAGCTCACCTTATTGGGGGGAGAACACTGAAGCTTTCTTT. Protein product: CASSPYWGENTEAFF.

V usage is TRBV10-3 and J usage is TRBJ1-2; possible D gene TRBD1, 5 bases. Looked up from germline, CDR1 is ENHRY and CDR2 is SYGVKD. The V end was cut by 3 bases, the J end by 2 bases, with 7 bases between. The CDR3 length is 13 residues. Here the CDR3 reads CAISEGVNYGYTF. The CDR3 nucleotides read TGTGCCATCAGTGAAGGGGTAAACTATGGCTACACCTTC.

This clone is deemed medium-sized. The CDR3 reads CASSWGSGELFF. The CDR3 DNA follows: TGTGCCAGCAGCTGGGGTAGCGGGGAGCTGTTTTTT. The chain combines TRBV5-8 with TRBJ2-2; D remains ambiguous. The CDR3 contains 12 residues. Germline V gene sequence: CDR1 SGHTS, CDR2 YDEGEE. The V end lost 3 bases, the J end lost 7 bases, and 7 bases lay between the germline ends.